One and the same sample provided the 17 T cell receptor beta chains below, sequenced in a study of human thymus T cells. Measured with immunoSEQ multiplex PCR; TCRdb has only the in-frame clones, and not every one. The top ten clones hold about 0.03% of a sample with 60,000 to 75,000 clones, 85% to 95% of them seen once. Thymus tissue for the work was resected from patients undergoing corrective heart surgery. The material sequenced was thymus tissue. These receptors originate from a girl less than two years old with a congenital heart defect but otherwise immunologically healthy.

The chain joins TRBV5-6 to TRBJ2-2, with D perhaps TRBD1 or TRBD2 (7 bases each). The CDR3 has 17 residues. Trimming removed 4 bases at V and 4 bases at J, with 20 bases between. Germline values: CDR1 SGHDT, CDR2 YYEEEE. The CDR3 nucleotides are TGTGCCAGCAGCCGGACGAGGGGGCGCGGGAGCACCGGGGAGCTGTTTTTT. Translating gives CASSRTRGRGSTGELFF.

The rearrangement uses TRBV11-3 and TRBJ2-1, with 8 bases that match TRBD1. Germline V CDR1 and CDR2: SGHNT, YENEEA. CDR3 size: 18 residues. V gave up 5 bases and J gave up 7 bases; unmatched junction bases: 19. The CDR3 is CASSRRGTGKGNSNEQFF. The CDR3 nucleotides are TGTGCCAGCAGCCGCCGCGGGACAGGTAAAGGAAACAGTAATGAGCAGTTCTTC.

The chain links TRBV18 to TRBJ2-5; weak D call: TRBD2 (5 bases). The CDR3 extends over 12 amino acids. V was pared by 2 bases and J by 7 bases, with 8 bases between. Germline V CDR1 and CDR2: KGHSH, LQKENI. The CDR3 DNA follows: TGTGCCAGCTCACCAGGGAGATGGACCCAGTACTTC. Its protein is CASSPGRWTQYF.

V and J are TRBV4-3 and TRBJ2-7; 9 nucleotides agree with TRBD1. This CDR3 comprises 16 residues. V trimming: 0 bases; J trimming: 6 bases; junction bases outside the gene matches: 9. The germline V gene has CDR1 LGHNA and CDR2 YSLEER. CDR3: CASSQDLGTGWGEQYF. CDR3 DNA: TGCGCCAGCAGCCAAGACCTCGGGACAGGGTGGGGCGAGCAGTACTTC.

The chain recombines TRBV4-3 with TRBJ2-5; TRBD2 matches at 7 bases. Germline loops: CDR1 LGHNA, CDR2 YSLEER. The ends lost 3 bases at V and 7 bases at J; junction bases unmatched: 14. The CDR3 has 16 residues. The DNA of the CDR3 is TGCGCCAGCAGCCAGACCAGCTCGGGAGGCCCGGGGACCCAGTACTTC. Its translation: CASSQTSSGGPGTQYF.

This chain uses TRBV29-1 with TRBJ1-4; 11 bases map to TRBD1. This CDR3 is built from 15 residues. Germline assignment: CDR1 SQVTM and CDR2 ANQGSEA. The ends lost 1 base at V and 8 bases at J; junction bases unmatched: 6. The CDR3 coding sequence is TGCAGCGTTGAAGGGTTGGACAGGGGGCCCGAAAAACTGTTTTTT. Protein sequence: CSVEGLDRGPEKLFF.

The J gene is TRBJ2-1, the V gene TRBV5-5; D is uncertain. This CDR3 region has 15 residues. Germline-derived CDR1 and CDR2 are SGHKS and YYEKEE (reference sequence). Trimming removed 3 bases from V and 7 bases from J, with 17 bases in between. The CDR3 is CASSYDTTTRNEQFF. The CDR3 DNA reads as TGTGCCAGCAGCTACGACACGACAACGAGGAATGAGCAGTTCTTC.

The chain employs TRBV11-3 and TRBJ2-5, with 10 bases identical to TRBD2. Per germline, CDR1 SGHNT and CDR2 YENEEA. The CDR3 runs to 16 residues. The V and J ends lost 1 base and 4 bases, in that order; junction bases with no gene match: 6. CDR3 protein: CASSLGASGSGETQYF. CDR3 DNA sequence: TGTGCCAGCAGCTTAGGGGCTAGCGGGAGTGGAGAGACCCAGTACTTC.

This clone came up a few times. The chain joins TRBV6-5 to TRBJ1-5; 7 nucleotides align to TRBD1. V lost 5 bases, J lost 3 bases, and 4 bases stayed unmatched. The V gene's germline CDR1 is MNHEY and CDR2 SVGAGI. CDR3 length equals 14 residues. CDR3 nucleotides: TGTGCCAGCAGTCTAACAGGGGACAATCAGCCCCAGCATTTT. It is translated as CASSLTGDNQPQHF.

V is TRBV11-2 and J is TRBJ2-7, with TRBD1 matching 7 bases. V lost 2 bases to trimming and J lost 7 bases; unmatched junction nucleotides: 11. There are 15 residues in the CDR3. CDR1 is SGHAT, CDR2 FQNNGV, per germline. DNA of the CDR3: TGTGCCAGCAGCTTATCACAGGGGTGGCGAGGAGAGCAGTACTTC. Translating gives CASSLSQGWRGEQYF.

The CDR3 region is CASSQASPKRASEQETQYF. The CDR3 DNA reads TGTGCCAGCAGCCAAGCATCGCCGAAAAGGGCATCAGAACAAGAGACCCAGTACTTC. J is TRBJ2-5 and V is TRBV14; D not resolved. CDR1 and CDR2 from the germline V gene are SGHDN and FVKESK. The CDR3 spans 19 residues. V was trimmed by 1 base and J by 2 bases, leaving 23 bases between them.

The chain links TRBV20-1 to TRBJ1-1, with D unclear. This CDR3 has 9 amino acids. Trimming took off 6 bases at V and 4 bases at J, with 3 bases between the two ends. The germline V gene has CDR1 DFQATT and CDR2 SNEGSKA (reference sequence). DNA for the CDR3: TGCAGTGCATGCACTGAAGCTTTCTTT. Its translation is CSACTEAFF.

The genes are TRBV29-1 and TRBJ1-1, with 12 bases fitting TRBD1. Trimming cost V 1 base and J 0 bases; bases outside gene matches: 12. CDR1 and CDR2 from the germline V gene are SQVTM and ANQGSEA. The CDR3 loop spans 19 amino acids. CDR3 loop: CSVEVMGAGQGAMNTEAFF. CDR3 in DNA: TGCAGCGTTGAAGTAATGGGGGCGGGACAGGGGGCTATGAACACTGAAGCTTTCTTT.

CDR3 residues: CASRAPTPSGGRLQETQYF. The CDR3 nucleotides read TGTGCCAGCAGAGCCCCGACCCCTAGCGGCGGGAGACTACAAGAGACCCAGTACTTC. The V call is TRBV27, the J call TRBJ2-5; 7 bases are shared with TRBD2. The CDR3 has 19 amino acids. The ends lost 6 bases at V and 2 bases at J; junction bases unmatched: 21. Germline V gene lookup returns CDR1 MNHEY and CDR2 SMNVEV (reference sequence).

The chain links TRBV28 to TRBJ1-2; 9 bases agree with TRBD1. The V and J ends lost 7 bases and 6 bases, in that order; junction bases with no gene match: 18. The CDR3 is 17 amino acids. CDR1 and CDR2 (germline): MDHEN, SYDVKM. CDR3 protein: CASIPREDRGRPDGYTF. The CDR3 DNA reads as TGTGCCAGCATCCCTCGCGAGGACAGGGGCAGGCCCGATGGCTACACCTTC.

The gene calls are TRBV6-1 and TRBJ1-1, with D perhaps TRBD1 (5 bases). This CDR3 comprises 18 residues. The V end lost 2 bases, the J end lost 0 bases, and 19 bases lay between the germline ends. Germline lookup yields CDR1 MNHNS and CDR2 SASEGT. The DNA of the CDR3 is TGTGCCAGCAGTGAAAGGGGTCGGGGGTCGAAGATGAACACTGAAGCTTTCTTT. This encodes CASSERGRGSKMNTEAFF.

The V call is TRBV4-2, the J call TRBJ2-1; possible D gene TRBD2, 5 bases. V lost 4 bases and J lost 3, with 10 bases in between. There are 14 residues in the CDR3. Looked up from germline, CDR1 is LGHNA and CDR2 is YNFKEQ. CDR3 protein: CASSPHRDYNEQFF. The CDR3 coding sequence is TGTGCCAGCAGCCCTCACCGGGACTACAATGAGCAGTTCTTC.